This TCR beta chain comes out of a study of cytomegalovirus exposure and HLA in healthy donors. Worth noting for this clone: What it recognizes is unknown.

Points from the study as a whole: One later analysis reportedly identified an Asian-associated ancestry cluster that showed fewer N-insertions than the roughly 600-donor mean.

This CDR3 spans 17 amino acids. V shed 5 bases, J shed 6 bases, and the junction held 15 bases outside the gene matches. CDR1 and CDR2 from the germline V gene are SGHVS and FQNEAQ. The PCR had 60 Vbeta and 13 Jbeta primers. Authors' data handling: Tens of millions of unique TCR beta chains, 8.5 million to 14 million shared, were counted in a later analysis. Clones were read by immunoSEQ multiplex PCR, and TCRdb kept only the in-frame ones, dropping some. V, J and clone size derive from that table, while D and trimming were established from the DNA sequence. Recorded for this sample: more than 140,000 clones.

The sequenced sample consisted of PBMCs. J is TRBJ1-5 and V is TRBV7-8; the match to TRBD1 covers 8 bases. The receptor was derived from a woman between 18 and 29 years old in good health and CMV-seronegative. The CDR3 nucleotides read TGTGCCAGCAGCCCGAGACAGGGGATGAGACTGGGTCAGCCCCAGCATTTT. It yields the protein CASSPRQGMRLGQPQHF.